Listed below are T cell receptor beta chains from one sample, sequenced in a study of T cells in Graves' hyperthyroidism and ophthalmopathy. A single record per CDR3 protein comes from TCRdb applying MiXCR to the multiplex PCR reads. The sample has 400,000 to 550,000 distinct CDR3 sequences; around an eighth are singletons. Sequencing was done on a sample of blood. These TCRs come from a woman under 30 with Graves' hyperthyroidism. CDR3s include the opening cysteine and the closing phenylalanine or tryptophan. D genes are given only for firm matches. Size values are once, few and many counts, or a class for expanded clones, and some rows have none.

d_call: .; clone_size: few; v_call: TRBV20-1; j_call: TRBJ2-7; cdr3_aa: CSAGTGQGGAYEQYF; cdr3_nt: TGCAGTGCTGGGACTGGGCAGGGCGGGGCCTACGAGCAGTACTTC
d_call: .; clone_size: .; v_call: TRBV11-1; j_call: TRBJ2-1; cdr3_aa: CASSTGLLAFYNEQFF; cdr3_nt: TGTGCCAGCAGCACCGGGTTGCTAGCGTTTTACAATGAGCAGTTCTTC
d_call: .; clone_size: .; v_call: TRBV18; j_call: TRBJ2-3; cdr3_aa: CASSPPWATDTQYF; cdr3_nt: TGTGCCAGCTCACCACCTTGGGCTACAGATACGCAGTATTTT
d_call: TRBD1; clone_size: .; v_call: TRBV6-1; j_call: TRBJ1-1; cdr3_aa: CASSFPSGTGLEAFF; cdr3_nt: TGTGCCAGCAGCTTCCCTTCCGGGACAGGGCTTGAAGCTTTCTTT
d_call: .; clone_size: few; v_call: TRBV19; j_call: TRBJ1-2; cdr3_aa: CASSLDPLANYGYTF; cdr3_nt: TGTGCCAGTAGCTTGGACCCGTTAGCTAACTATGGCTACACCTTC
d_call: TRBD2; clone_size: many; v_call: TRBV2; j_call: TRBJ2-1; cdr3_aa: CASHGRTYNEQFF; cdr3_nt: TGTGCCAGTCACGGGAGGACCTACAATGAGCAGTTCTTC
d_call: TRBD1; clone_size: many; v_call: TRBV20-1; j_call: TRBJ2-7; cdr3_aa: CSALGTGEAFPYEQYF; cdr3_nt: TGCAGTGCTTTAGGGACAGGGGAGGCTTTTCCCTACGAGCAGTACTTC
d_call: TRBD2; clone_size: many; v_call: TRBV30; j_call: TRBJ2-1; cdr3_aa: CAWSKPGLAGVAFF; cdr3_nt: TGTGCCTGGAGTAAGCCGGGACTAGCGGGAGTCGCGTTCTTC
d_call: .; clone_size: many; v_call: TRBV27; j_call: TRBJ1-1; cdr3_aa: CASSAWGNTEAFF; cdr3_nt: TGTGCCAGCAGTGCGTGGGGCAACACTGAAGCTTTCTTT
d_call: TRBD1; clone_size: many; v_call: TRBV13; j_call: TRBJ1-4; cdr3_aa: CASSVGQEELFF; cdr3_nt: TGTGCCAGCAGCGTCGGACAGGAGGAACTGTTTTTT
d_call: .; clone_size: many; v_call: TRBV9; j_call: TRBJ2-2; cdr3_aa: CASSVRAGELFF; cdr3_nt: TGTGCCAGCAGCGTCCGGGCCGGGGAGCTGTTTTTT
d_call: .; clone_size: many; v_call: TRBV30; j_call: TRBJ2-5; cdr3_aa: CAWDSWVGTQYF; cdr3_nt: TGTGCCTGGGACAGTTGGGTGGGGACCCAGTACTTC
d_call: .; clone_size: few; v_call: TRBV27; j_call: TRBJ1-5; cdr3_aa: CASSLEWSNQPQHF; cdr3_nt: TGTGCCAGCAGTTTGGAGTGGAGCAATCAGCCCCAGCATTTT
d_call: .; clone_size: many; v_call: TRBV3-1; j_call: TRBJ1-5; cdr3_aa: CASSQGYPNQPQHF; cdr3_nt: TGTGCCAGCAGCCAAGGATATCCCAATCAGCCCCAGCATTTT